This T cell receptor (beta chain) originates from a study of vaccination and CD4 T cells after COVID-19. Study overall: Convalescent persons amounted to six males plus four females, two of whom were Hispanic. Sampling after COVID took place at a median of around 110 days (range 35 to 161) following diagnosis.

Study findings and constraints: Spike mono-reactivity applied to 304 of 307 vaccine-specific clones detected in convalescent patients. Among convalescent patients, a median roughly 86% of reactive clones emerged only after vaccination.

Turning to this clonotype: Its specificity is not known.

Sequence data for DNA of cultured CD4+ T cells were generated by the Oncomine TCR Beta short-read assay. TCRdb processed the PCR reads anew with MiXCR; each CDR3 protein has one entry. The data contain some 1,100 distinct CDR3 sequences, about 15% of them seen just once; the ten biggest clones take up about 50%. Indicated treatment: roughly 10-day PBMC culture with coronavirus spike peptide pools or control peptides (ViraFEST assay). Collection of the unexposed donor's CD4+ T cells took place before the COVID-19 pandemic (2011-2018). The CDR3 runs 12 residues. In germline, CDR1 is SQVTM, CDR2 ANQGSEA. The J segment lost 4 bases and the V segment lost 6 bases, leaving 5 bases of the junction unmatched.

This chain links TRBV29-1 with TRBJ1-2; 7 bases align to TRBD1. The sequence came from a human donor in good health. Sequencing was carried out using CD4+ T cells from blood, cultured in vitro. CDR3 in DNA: TGCAGCGTCGGGGGACAGCCCTATGGCTACACCTTC. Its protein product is CSVGGQPYGYTF.